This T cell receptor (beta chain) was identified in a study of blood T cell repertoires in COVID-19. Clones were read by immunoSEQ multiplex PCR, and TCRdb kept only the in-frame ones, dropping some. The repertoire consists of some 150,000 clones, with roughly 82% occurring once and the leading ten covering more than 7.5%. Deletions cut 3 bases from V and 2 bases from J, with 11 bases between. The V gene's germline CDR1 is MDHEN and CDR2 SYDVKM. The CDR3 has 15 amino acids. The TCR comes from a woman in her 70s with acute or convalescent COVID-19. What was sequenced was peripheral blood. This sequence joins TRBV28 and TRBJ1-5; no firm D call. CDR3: CASSFGRMGNQPQHF. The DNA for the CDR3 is TGTGCCAGCAGTTTCGGCAGGATGGGCAATCAGCCCCAGCATTTT. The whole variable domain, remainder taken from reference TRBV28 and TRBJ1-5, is DVKVTQSSRYLVKRTGEKVFLECVQDMDHENMFWYRQDPGLGLRLIYFSYDVKMKEKGDIPEGYSVSREKKERFSLILESASTNQTSMYLCASSFGRMGNQPQHFGDGTRLSIL.